This TCR beta chain was identified during a study of blood T cell repertoires in COVID-19. CDR1 is KGHSH, CDR2 LQKENI, per germline. After removal of 3 bases from V and 4 bases from J, the junction contained 7 bases not matched to a gene. The CDR3 extends over 16 amino acids. Original processing methods: By means of reference gene primer amplification, nucleated cell counts were estimated. Repertoires were generated with immunoSEQ multiplex PCR, while TCRdb's copy carries only in-frame clones and drops some. V and J calls and clone size are copied from that table; D and trimming were computed from the DNA. Seen here are about 81,000 clones, approximately 90% observed once, and the top ten hold 12%.

Specimen: peripheral blood. The chain joins TRBV18 to TRBJ1-1; 11 nucleotides agree with TRBD1. This TCR was recovered from a man aged 65 to 85 with active or convalescent COVID-19. This chain's CDR3 is CASSPQGQGAGTEAFF. The CDR3 nucleotides are TGTGCCAGCTCACCGCAAGGACAGGGGGCTGGCACTGAAGCTTTCTTT.